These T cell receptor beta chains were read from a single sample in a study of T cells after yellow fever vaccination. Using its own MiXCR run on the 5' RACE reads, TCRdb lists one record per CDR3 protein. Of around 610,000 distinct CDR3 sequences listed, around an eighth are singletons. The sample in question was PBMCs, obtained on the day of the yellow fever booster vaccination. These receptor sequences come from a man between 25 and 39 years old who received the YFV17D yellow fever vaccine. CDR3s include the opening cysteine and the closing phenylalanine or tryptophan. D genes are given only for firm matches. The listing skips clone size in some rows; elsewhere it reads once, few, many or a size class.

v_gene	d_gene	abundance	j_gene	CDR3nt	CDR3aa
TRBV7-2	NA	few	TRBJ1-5	TGTGCCAGCAGCTTAGCGACAAGCAATCAGCCCCAGCATTTT	CASSLATSNQPQHF
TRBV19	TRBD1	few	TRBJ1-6	TGTGCCAGTCGGGACAGGGAATCTAATTCACCCCTCCACTTT	CASRDRESNSPLHF
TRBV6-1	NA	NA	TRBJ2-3	TGTGCCAGCAGGACCACCCAGGAGCAGGGCACAGATACGCAGTATTTT	CASRTTQEQGTDTQYF
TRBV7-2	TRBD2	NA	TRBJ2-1	TGTGCCAGCAGCTTCTGGGGGGGACTAGCGGGAGGTAATGAGCAGTTCTTC	CASSFWGGLAGGNEQFF
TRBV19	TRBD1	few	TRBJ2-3	TGTGCCAGTAGTGAGACAGGGGGCCAAGATACGCAGTATTTT	CASSETGGQDTQYF
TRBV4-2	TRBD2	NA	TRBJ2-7	TGTGCCAGCAGGACTAGCGGGACTCGGGAGCAGTACTTC	CASRTSGTREQYF
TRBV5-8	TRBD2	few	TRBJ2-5	TGTGCCAGCAGCTTGTCTGTTAGCGGGAGAGTAGAGACCCAGTACTTC	CASSLSVSGRVETQYF
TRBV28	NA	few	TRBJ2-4	TGTGCCAGCAGTTTAAGGGGGTATTATAACATTCAGTACTTC	CASSLRGYYNIQYF
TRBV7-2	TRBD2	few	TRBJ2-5	TGTGCCAGCAGTCCGGGACTAGCGGGAAGGCTGACCCAGTACTTC	CASSPGLAGRLTQYF
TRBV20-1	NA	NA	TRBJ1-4	TGCAGTGCTAGATCCAGACCGGGTGGCGAAAAACTGTTTTTT	CSARSRPGGEKLFF
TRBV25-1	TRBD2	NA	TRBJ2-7	TGTGCCAGCAAAGGACTAGCTTCCAACGAGCAGTACTTC	CASKGLASNEQYF
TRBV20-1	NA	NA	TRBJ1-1	TGCAGTGCTAGAGATTCAGGCGTGCGGGGGGCTGAAGCTTTCTTT	CSARDSGVRGAEAFF
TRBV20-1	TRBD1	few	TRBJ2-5	TGCAGTGCACCCAACCTCGGACAGGGCAAACAAGAGACCCAGTACTTC	CSAPNLGQGKQETQYF
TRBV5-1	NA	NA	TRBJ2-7	TGCGCCAGCAGTAAACAGCGTTCCTACGAGCAGTACTTC	CASSKQRSYEQYF
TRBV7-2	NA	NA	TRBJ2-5	TGTGCCAGCAGCTCCCTGGGGGCCGGGCAAGAGACCCAGTACTTC	CASSSLGAGQETQYF
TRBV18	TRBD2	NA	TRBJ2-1	TGTGCCAGCTCACCGCCGGCGGTAGCGGGAGAATTGCTCGAGTTCTTC	CASSPPAVAGELLEFF
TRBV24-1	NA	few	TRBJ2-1	TGTGCCACCAGTGACTCAGGGTGGTATGAGCAGTTCTTC	CATSDSGWYEQFF
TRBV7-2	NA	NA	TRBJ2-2	TGTGCCAGCTCACACGGGGTCGGGGAGCTGTTTTTT	CASSHGVGELFF
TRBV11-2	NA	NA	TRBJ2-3	TGTGCCAGCAGCTTTAAGGTCACAGATACGCAGTATTTT	CASSFKVTDTQYF
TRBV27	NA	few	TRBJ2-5	TGTGCCAGCAGTCACCTGTACCAAGAGACCCAGTACTTC	CASSHLYQETQYF
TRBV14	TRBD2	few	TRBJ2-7	TGTGCCAGCAGCCTTCTAGCGGGAGCTGAGCAGTACTTC	CASSLLAGAEQYF
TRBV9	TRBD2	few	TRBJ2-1	TGTGCCAGCAGCGTAGAAGGTAGCGGGAGGAATGAGCAGTTCTTC	CASSVEGSGRNEQFF
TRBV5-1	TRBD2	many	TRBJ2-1	TGCGCCAGCAGCTCCACTAGCGGGTCTTACAATGAGCAGTTCTTC	CASSSTSGSYNEQFF
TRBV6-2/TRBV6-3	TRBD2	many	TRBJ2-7	TGTGCCAGCAGTTACTTCGGGACTAGCGGGAGCCGGAGAGGAGAGCAGTACTTC	CASSYFGTSGSRRGEQYF
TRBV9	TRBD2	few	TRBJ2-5	TGTGCCAGCAGCGTAGATGAGGACGCGGGAGGGGAAGAGACCCAGTACTTC	CASSVDEDAGGEETQYF
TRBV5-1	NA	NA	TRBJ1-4	TGCGCCAGCAGCTTGGGACAGAAGAATGAAAAACTGTTTTTT	CASSLGQKNEKLFF
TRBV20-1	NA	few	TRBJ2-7	TGCAGTGCTAGAGAGATCCAAGGATCCTACGAGCAGTACTTC	CSAREIQGSYEQYF
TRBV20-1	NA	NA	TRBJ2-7	TGCAGTGCAACCCCGGGCGGTTTAAGTAACGAGCAGTACTTC	CSATPGGLSNEQYF
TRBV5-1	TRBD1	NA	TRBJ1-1	TGCGCCAGCAGCCAAAGGACAGGGGACACTGAAGCTTTCTTT	CASSQRTGDTEAFF
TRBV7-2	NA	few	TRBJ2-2	TGTGCCAGCAGTCGCATAGAGACCGGGGAGCTGTTTTTT	CASSRIETGELFF
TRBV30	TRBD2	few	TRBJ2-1	TGTGCCTGGAGTGTACGGACTAGCGGGAGGAGGGATGAGCAGTTCTTC	CAWSVRTSGRRDEQFF
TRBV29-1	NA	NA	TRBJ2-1	TGCAGCGTTGTCCCGGACTCCTACAATGAGCAGTTCTTC	CSVVPDSYNEQFF
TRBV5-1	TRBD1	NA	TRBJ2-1	TGCGCCAGCAGCTTGGGACAGGGAAAAGATGAGCAGTTCTTC	CASSLGQGKDEQFF
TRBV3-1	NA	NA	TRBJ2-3	TGTGCCAGCAGCCCCCCTATGCGAGATACGCAGTATTTT	CASSPPMRDTQYF
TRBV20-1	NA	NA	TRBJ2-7	TGCAGTGCTAGAGCAAGCGGAAGGAGCTCCTACGAGCAGTACTTC	CSARASGRSSYEQYF
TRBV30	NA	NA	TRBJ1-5	TGTGCCTGGAGGGGACAAAGAGGCTTCCAGCCCCAGCATTTT	CAWRGQRGFQPQHF
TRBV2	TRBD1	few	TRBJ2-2	TGTGCCAGCACCGCTCAGACAGGGAGGAACACCGGGGAGCTGTTTTTT	CASTAQTGRNTGELFF
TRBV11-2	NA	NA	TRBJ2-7	TGTGCCAGCAGCTCCTGGACAGCTCCTTACTACGAGCAGTACTTC	CASSSWTAPYYEQYF
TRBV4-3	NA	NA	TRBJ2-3	TGCGCCAGCAGCCCCCAGATAGCAGATACGCAGTATTTT	CASSPQIADTQYF
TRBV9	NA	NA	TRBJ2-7	TGTGCCAGCAGCCCCCGGACAGCCCTCAACGAGCAGTACTTC	CASSPRTALNEQYF
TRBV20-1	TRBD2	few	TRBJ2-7	TGCAGTGCTTCCCTCGGGAGGACCTACGAGCAGTACTTC	CSASLGRTYEQYF
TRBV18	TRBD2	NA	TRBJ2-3	TGTGCCAGCTCACCGACTAGCGGGAAAGATACGCAGTATTTT	CASSPTSGKDTQYF
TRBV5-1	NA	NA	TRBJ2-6	TGCGCCAGCAGCTTGACATCGGGTTATAGTTCTGGGGCCAACGTCCTGACTTTC	CASSLTSGYSSGANVLTF
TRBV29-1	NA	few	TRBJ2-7	TGCAGCGTTGTCCTTCCGGGACAATTCTACGAGCAGTACTTC	CSVVLPGQFYEQYF
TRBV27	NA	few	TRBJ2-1	TGTGCCAGCAGTAGACAGGAGTCCCATGAGCAGTTCTTC	CASSRQESHEQFF
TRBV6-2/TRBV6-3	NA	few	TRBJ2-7	TGTGCCAGCAGTACCCCAGGGACAAACTACGAGCAGTACTTC	CASSTPGTNYEQYF
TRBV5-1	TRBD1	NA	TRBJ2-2	TGCGCCAGCAGCTTGAGGACAGGGGGCGGCGGGGAGCTGTTTTTT	CASSLRTGGGGELFF
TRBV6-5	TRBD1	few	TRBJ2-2	TGTGCCAGCAGTTGGGACAGGGGAGGGACCGGGGAGCTGTTTTTT	CASSWDRGGTGELFF
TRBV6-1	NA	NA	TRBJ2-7	TGTGCCAGCAGAAGACTAGGCCGCCTCTCCTACGAGCAGTACTTC	CASRRLGRLSYEQYF
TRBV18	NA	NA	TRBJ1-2	TGTGCCAGCTCACCATTGGGGACCCCGGCGGGCTATGGCTACACCTTC	CASSPLGTPAGYGYTF
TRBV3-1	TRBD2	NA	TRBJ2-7	TGTGCCAGCAGCCAACCTCCAACTAGCGGGAGGTTTTACGAGCAGTACTTC	CASSQPPTSGRFYEQYF
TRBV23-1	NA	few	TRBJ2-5	TGCGCCAGCAGTCGCCCTCGGTCTATAGGGTACTTC	CASSRPRSIGYF
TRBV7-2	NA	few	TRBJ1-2	TGTGCCAGCAGCTTTAGTCGGGACGGAACCTATGGCTACACCTTC	CASSFSRDGTYGYTF
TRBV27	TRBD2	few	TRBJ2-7	TGTGCCAGCAGGGGACTAGTCGAGCAGTACTTC	CASRGLVEQYF